The 26 T cell receptor beta chains in this list originate from one sample, sequenced in a study of blood T cell repertoires in COVID-19. Clones were sequenced by immunoSEQ multiplex PCR, and TCRdb holds only the in-frame ones, with some missing. The sample shows 250,000 to 350,000 clones, 88% of them seen only once. Sequencing input: peripheral blood. The receptors were gathered from a woman in her 30s with COVID-19, enrolled during active disease.

The chain joins TRBV15 to TRBJ2-3; TRBD2 might be the D (5 bases). Trimming left V 4 bases short and J 1 base short, with 15 bases between. The CDR3 length is 16 residues. The V gene's germline CDR1 is LNHNV and CDR2 YYDKDF (reference sequence). Written as DNA, the CDR3 is TGTGCCACCAGCATCGATCGGGTCGGGGGCACAGATACGCAGTATTTT. As protein: CATSIDRVGGTDTQYF. Filled out from reference TRBV15 and TRBJ2-3, the complete variable domain reads DAMVIQNPRYQVTQFGKPVTLSCSQTLNHNVMYWYQQKSSQAPKLLFHYYDKDFNNEADTPDNFQSRRPNTSFCFLDIRSPGLGDTAMYLCATSIDRVGGTDTQYFGPGTRLTVL.

The chain couples TRBV13 to TRBJ2-7, with 12 bases fitting TRBD2. CDR3 size: 14 residues. The germline gives CDR1 PRHDT, CDR2 FYEKMQ (reference sequence). V shed 5 bases and J 6 bases; nucleotides not matched to a gene: 5. The CDR3 is CASSETSGSPEQYF. The CDR3 nucleotides are TGTGCCAGCAGCGAGACTAGCGGGAGTCCCGAGCAGTACTTC. The full variable domain, with the rest looked up from reference TRBV13 and TRBJ2-7, is AAGVIQSPRHLIKEKRETATLKCYPIPRHDTVYWYQQGPGQDPQFLISFYEKMQSDKGSIPDRFSAQQFSDYHSELNMSSLELGDSALYFCASSETSGSPEQYFGPGTRLTVT.

The chain joins TRBV30 to TRBJ1-5; tentative D call: TRBD1 (5 bases). The CDR3 runs 14 residues. The V gene lost 0 bases and the J gene lost 2 bases, with 8 bases spanning the gap. Germline lookup yields CDR1 GTSNPN and CDR2 SVGIG (reference sequence). The CDR3 here is CAWSVDSRNQPQHF. Here the CDR3 DNA reads TGTGCCTGGAGTGTCGACAGCCGCAATCAGCCCCAGCATTTT.

This clone was detected only once. The V and J genes are TRBV28 and TRBJ1-1; D gene uncertain. Germline V gene data show CDR1 as MDHEN and CDR2 as SYDVKM. The CDR3 length is 15 residues. V shed 6 bases and J shed 1 base, with 15 bases lying between them. CDR3 nucleotide sequence: TGTGCCAGCAGCCCCCTCGGGCGGGCGAACACTGAAGCTTTCTTT. Amino acids: CASSPLGRANTEAFF.

The V call is TRBV19, the J call TRBJ2-3; TRBD2 matches 14 bases. The CDR3 is made up of 18 amino acids. From germline, CDR1 is LNHDA and CDR2 SQIVND (reference sequence). V was pared by 6 bases and J by 1 base, with 9 bases of the junction left unmatched. CDR3 bases: TGTGCCAGTAGCGGAGGACTAGCGGGAGGACTCGGCACAGATACGCAGTATTTT. It encodes CASSGGLAGGLGTDTQYF.

The chain recombines TRBV3-1 (or the pseudogene TRBV3-2) with TRBJ1-1; no clear D. The CDR3 consists of 15 residues. The germline V gene has CDR1 LGHDT and CDR2 YNNKEL (reference sequence). The V end lost 1 base, the J end lost 2 bases, and 11 bases lay between the germline ends. The CDR3 DNA reads TGTGCCAGCAGCCAAGGTGTAACGAGAAACACTGAAGCTTTCTTT. It encodes CASSQGVTRNTEAFF.

The chain carries TRBV5-1 and TRBJ2-7; 9 bases fit TRBD1. This CDR3 is built from 14 residues. Germline-derived CDR1 and CDR2 are SGHRS and YFSETQ. The ends lost 0 bases at V and 5 bases at J; junction bases unmatched: 3. CDR3 bases: TGCGCCAGCAGCTTGGCCGACAGGGGGGACGAGCAGTACTTC. It specifies CASSLADRGDEQYF.

This clone was found once. This rearrangement joins TRBV4-1 to TRBJ1-6, with TRBD1 as a possible D gene (5 bases). CDR3 length: 15 amino acids. With 4 bases removed from V and 7 bases from J, the gap between germline ends came to 14 bases. Germline lookup yields CDR1 MGHRA and CDR2 YSYEKL. CDR3: CASSPFTAGNSPLHF. The CDR3 region has the DNA TGCGCCAGCAGCCCCTTCACGGCAGGGAATTCACCCCTCCACTTT.

The rearrangement joins TRBV27 to TRBJ2-3, with D perhaps matching TRBD1 (5 bases). The germline V gene encodes CDR1 MNHEY and CDR2 SMNVEV (reference sequence). V lost 3 bases and J 7 bases, leaving 11 bases between the germline ends. The CDR3 covers 13 residues. CDR3 loop: CASSFRAANTQYF. CDR3 in DNA: TGTGCCAGCAGTTTCAGGGCAGCAAATACGCAGTATTTT.

The chain couples TRBV7-9 to TRBJ1-1, with 11 bases identical to TRBD1. The CDR3 covers 15 residues. Germline V gene data show CDR1 as SEHNR and CDR2 as FQNEAQ (reference sequence). Trimming took 5 bases from V and 1 from J; bases not matched to a gene: 3. CDR3 loop: CASSRGTGGNTEAFF. In nucleotides, the CDR3 is TGTGCCAGCAGCCGTGGGACAGGGGGGAACACTGAAGCTTTCTTT.

This clone has a single count. The chain links TRBV6-6 to TRBJ1-2; D call uncertain. Germline values: CDR1 MNHNY, CDR2 SVGAGI (reference sequence). The CDR3 extends over 14 amino acids. V shed 6 bases and J shed 3 bases, with 14 bases lying between them. This CDR3 is CASRAPRNYYGYTF. Here the CDR3 DNA reads TGTGCCAGCAGGGCCCCCAGGAATTACTATGGCTACACCTTC.

This chain links TRBV5-6 with TRBJ1-4; the D gene is possibly TRBD1 (5 bases). CDR3 length equals 15 residues. Germline V gene data show CDR1 as SGHDT and CDR2 as YYEEEE. V was clipped by 2 bases and J by 5 bases, with 13 bases between them. The CDR3 spells CASSFTGTGNEKLFF. The CDR3 nucleotides read TGTGCCAGCAGCTTTACCGGGACTGGGAATGAAAAACTGTTTTTT.

This rearrangement joins TRBV5-6 to TRBJ2-1, with D possibly being TRBD2 (5 bases). Germline CDR1 and CDR2: SGHDT and YYEEEE. Trimming stripped 0 bases from V and 3 bases from J, with 10 bases between. The CDR3 is made up of 15 amino acids. The CDR3 DNA follows: TGTGCCAGCAGCTTGGGGACTTCCAACTACAATGAGCAGTTCTTC. Protein: CASSLGTSNYNEQFF.

About this clone: One end of the junction varies from germline; a read error may be responsible. The J gene is TRBJ2-3, the V gene TRBV7-3; 12 bases agree with TRBD2. From germline, CDR1 is SGHTA and CDR2 FQGTGA. The CDR3 is made up of 19 amino acids. The DNA of the CDR3 is TGTGCCAGCAGCGTAACCGGGACTAGCGGGCGATCTAGCACAGATACGCAGTATTTT. Translated: CASSVTGTSGRSSTDTQYF.

This chain connects TRBV13 to TRBJ2-5, with TRBD2 as a possible D gene (5 bases). The germline gives CDR1 PRHDT, CDR2 FYEKMQ (reference sequence). Between the trimmed V and J ends, which lost 5 bases and 4 bases, there was a span of 8 bases. CDR3 length: 12 residues. The CDR3: CASSQEGETQYF. In DNA form, the CDR3 reads TGTGCCAGCAGCCAAGAGGGAGAGACCCAGTACTTC.

V and J are TRBV19 and TRBJ1-4, with TRBD1 identical over 9 bases. V lost 4 bases to trimming and J lost 7 bases; unmatched junction nucleotides: 7. CDR3 length: 15 residues. Germline CDR1 is LNHDA and CDR2 is SQIVND (reference sequence). CDR3: CASSTEQGASEKLFF. The DNA of the CDR3 is TGTGCCAGTAGTACCGAACAGGGGGCAAGTGAAAAACTGTTTTTT.

The chain employs TRBV2 and TRBJ2-6; 7 bases agree with TRBD2. In germline, CDR1 is SNHLY, CDR2 FYNNEI. The CDR3 totals 16 residues. Trimming cost V 4 bases and J 4 bases; bases outside gene matches: 7. In DNA, the CDR3 is TGTGCCAGCAGTGGACTCGCAGCGGGGGGGGCCAACGTCCTGACTTTC. Amino acid sequence: CASSGLAAGGANVLTF.

This clone has more than one count but fewer than ten. The rearrangement uses TRBV6-5 and TRBJ2-7, with TRBD1 matching over 9 bases. This CDR3 is built from 15 residues. Germline CDR1 MNHEY, CDR2 SVGAGI. V shed 0 bases, J shed 3 bases, and the junction held 3 bases outside the gene matches. DNA of the CDR3: TGTGCCAGCAGTTACTCGGAGACAGGGGGCTACGAGCAGTACTTC. Translating it yields CASSYSETGGYEQYF.

J is TRBJ2-1 and V is TRBV7-2; 11 bases map to TRBD2. This CDR3 is built from 17 residues. The trim removed 5 bases at V and 5 bases at J, leaving 11 bases unmatched. The germline gives CDR1 SGHTA, CDR2 FQGNSA. Here the CDR3 reads CASSENPPGLADNEQFF. The CDR3 nucleotides are TGTGCCAGCAGCGAAAACCCGCCGGGACTAGCGGACAATGAGCAGTTCTTC.

The chain has TRBV28 and TRBJ1-1, with D hard to call. This CDR3 comprises 15 residues. V was trimmed by 7 bases and J by 0 bases, leaving 15 bases between them. Per the germline V gene, CDR1 is MDHEN and CDR2 is SYDVKM. CDR3 amino acids: CASILGGLLNTEAFF. In DNA, the CDR3 is TGTGCCAGCATACTTGGAGGACTCCTGAACACTGAAGCTTTCTTT.

The gene calls are TRBV5-8 and TRBJ1-3; D is unclear. This CDR3 contains 14 residues. Per the germline V gene, CDR1 is SGHTS and CDR2 is YDEGEE. V lost 4 bases and J 4 bases, leaving 12 bases between the germline ends. CDR3 protein: CASSLRVIGNTIYF. The CDR3 coding sequence is TGTGCCAGCAGCCTACGGGTTATAGGAAACACCATATATTTT.

V and J are TRBV7-2 and TRBJ1-2; D possibly corresponds to TRBD1 (5 bases). Germline CDR1 SGHTA, CDR2 FQGNSA. V was shortened by 5 bases and J by 3 bases, with 22 bases between the two germline ends. The CDR3 contains 17 residues. CDR3 sequence: CASSPRDPGKEHYGYTF. The CDR3 coding sequence is TGTGCCAGCAGCCCTCGAGATCCAGGGAAGGAGCACTATGGCTACACCTTC. Combining the CDR3 with reference TRBV7-2 and TRBJ1-2 gives the whole variable domain GAGVSQSPSNKVTEKGKDVELRCDPISGHTALYWYRQSLGQGLEFLIYFQGNSAPDKSGLPSDRFSAERTGGSVSTLTIQRTQQEDSAVYLCASSPRDPGKEHYGYTFGSGTRLTVV.

The genes are TRBV24-1 and TRBJ2-3, with D tentatively TRBD2 (6 bases). The CDR3 is 15 amino acids. The V gene's germline CDR1 is KGHDR and CDR2 SFDVKD. V was trimmed by 12 bases and J by 2 bases, leaving 20 bases between them. CDR3 bases: TGTGCCCTTCTCCCGGGTAGCGGCCTCACAGATACGCAGTATTTT. Translating gives CALLPGSGLTDTQYF.

The rearrangement uses TRBV30 and TRBJ2-7; 9 nucleotides line up with TRBD1. Germline-derived CDR1 and CDR2 are GTSNPN and SVGIG (reference sequence). The CDR3 has 14 residues. V lost 2 bases to trimming and J lost 4 bases; unmatched junction nucleotides: 6. The CDR3 DNA reads as TGTGCCTGGAGTACCGGGACAGGGAGGTACGAGCAGTACTTC. Protein sequence: CAWSTGTGRYEQYF.

The chain is built from TRBV15 and TRBJ1-4; the D is unclear. V lost 8 bases and J 0 bases, leaving 7 bases between the germline ends. CDR1 and CDR2 (germline): LNHNV, YYDKDF (reference sequence). There are 13 residues in the CDR3. CDR3 coding DNA: TGTGCCACCCGAGGGACAACTAATGAAAAACTGTTTTTT. It specifies CATRGTTNEKLFF.

The V gene is TRBV7-2, the J gene TRBJ1-5; D unresolved. CDR1 and CDR2 from the germline V gene are SGHTA and FQGNSA. There are 13 residues in the CDR3. V was pared by 3 bases and J by 9 bases, with 12 bases between. CDR3 amino acids: CASSFEERSPQHF. In DNA, the CDR3 is TGTGCCAGCAGCTTTGAGGAAAGGTCGCCCCAGCATTTT.